This TCR beta chain was captured in a study of blood T cell repertoires in COVID-19. On the study more broadly: Acute and convalescent COVID-19 samples came from the United States, Italy and Spain. PBMCs, B-cell-depleted T cells, or T cells provided the cDNA or gDNA that made up the material.

The method was immunoSEQ multiplex PCR; TCRdb's version includes in-frame clones alone and lacks a portion of them. The sample shows about 89,000 clones, roughly 80% of them seen only once. Trimming removed 6 bases at V and 10 bases at J, with 10 bases between. Germline-derived CDR1 and CDR2 are MNHEY and SVGAGI. The CDR3 length is 12 residues. This TCR came from a woman aged 80 or over with acute or convalescent COVID-19. Sequencing was carried out using peripheral blood. The chain couples TRBV6-5 to TRBJ1-6; D unresolved. CDR3 bases: TGTGCCAGCAGCTGGGGAGGGTCACCCCTCCACTTT. It codes for CASSWGGSPLHF.